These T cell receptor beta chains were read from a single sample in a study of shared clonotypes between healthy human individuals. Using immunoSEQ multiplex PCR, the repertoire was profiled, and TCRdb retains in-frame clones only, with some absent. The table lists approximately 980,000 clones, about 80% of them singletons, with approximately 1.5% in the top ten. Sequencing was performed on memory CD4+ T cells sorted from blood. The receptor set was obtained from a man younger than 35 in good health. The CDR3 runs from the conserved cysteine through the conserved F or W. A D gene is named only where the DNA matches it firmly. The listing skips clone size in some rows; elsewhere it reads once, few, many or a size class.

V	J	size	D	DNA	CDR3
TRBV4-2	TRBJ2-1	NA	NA	TGTGCCAGCAGCCAGGCTATCACTGAGCAGTTCTTC	CASSQAITEQFF
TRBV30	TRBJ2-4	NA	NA	TGTGCCTCCTGGGGGCAGGGGGGAAACATTCAGTACTTC	CASWGQGGNIQYF
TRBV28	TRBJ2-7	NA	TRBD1	TGTGCCAGCAGGGGGACCGGGACAGGGGTCCACGAGCAGTACTTC	CASRGTGTGVHEQYF
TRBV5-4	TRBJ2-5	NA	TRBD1	TGTGCCAGCAGCTCGGGACAGGGCAAAGAGACCCAGTACTTC	CASSSGQGKETQYF
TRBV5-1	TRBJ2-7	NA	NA	TGCGCCAGCAGCAAGGGACCCCTCTTCGAGCAGTACTTC	CASSKGPLFEQYF
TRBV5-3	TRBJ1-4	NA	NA	TGTGCCAGAAGGGTTACAGGGTCTGGTGAAAAACTGTTTTTT	CARRVTGSGEKLFF
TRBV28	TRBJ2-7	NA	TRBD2	TGTGCCAGTGTTCGGGCTAGCGGGGTTAGCTCCTACGAGCAGTACTTC	CASVRASGVSSYEQYF
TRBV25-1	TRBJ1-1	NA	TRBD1	TGTGCCAGCAGTGAATGGCCAGGACAGGGGAACACTGAAGCTTTCTTT	CASSEWPGQGNTEAFF
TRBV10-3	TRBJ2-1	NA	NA	TGTGCCATCAGTGGTAGCAATGTTACTGAGCAGTTCTTC	CAISGSNVTEQFF
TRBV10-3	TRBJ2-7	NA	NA	TGTGCCATCAGTGAGTACAAGGAGCAGTACTTC	CAISEYKEQYF
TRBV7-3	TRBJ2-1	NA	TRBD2	TGTGCCAGCAGCTTAGGGACTAGCAGCTACAATGAGCAGTTCTTC	CASSLGTSSYNEQFF
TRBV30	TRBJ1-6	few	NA	TGTGCCTGGAGTGTGGGCCGGGGGTCTTATTCACCCCTCCACTTT	CAWSVGRGSYSPLHF
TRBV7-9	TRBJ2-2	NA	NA	TGTGCCAGCAGCCTACAACAGGGAATCGGGGAGCTGTTTTTT	CASSLQQGIGELFF
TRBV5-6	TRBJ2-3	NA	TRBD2	TGTGCCAGCATTATAGCGGGAGACCCCACAGATACGCAGTATTTT	CASIIAGDPTDTQYF